This T cell receptor (beta chain) was sequenced in a study of blood T cell repertoires in COVID-19 (dated by TCRdb to 2020 to 2021). At the level of the whole study: Samples from collaborators originated in the United States, Italy and Spain and spanned both the acute and convalescent phases of COVID-19. A freely available public database, intended as a resource for researchers studying the immune response to SARS-CoV-2, is where the repertoires were released. Samples were obtained from the ongoing ImmuneRACE study (first 160 participants) and from over a thousand subjects provided by 6 global collaborators. Sample metadata almost always included a de-identified subject ID, COVID-19 status, age in years and sex. Where available, HLA class I and class II types were obtained from metadata supplied by the sample provider rather than from assay-based typing. The prospective study material was composed of cDNA or gDNA derived from T cells, B-cell-depleted T cells, or PBMCs. Subjects who had been exposed to COVID-19, were actively infected with it, or had recovered from it provided the deeply sampled blood TCRbeta repertoires that made up the dataset.

Concerning this clone itself: The clone's antigen remains unknown. Per-base quality was not reported, and no clone a single base away is much larger than it.

A second Seattle source provided samples from volunteer blood donors who had recovered from COVID-19. Each collaborating institution followed its own protocols to collect whole blood in K2EDTA tubes. For TCRbeta analysis, collaborator samples were shipped as frozen whole blood, as isolated PBMCs, or as DNA extracted from either sample type. TCRbeta CDR3 regions were amplified from genomic DNA by means of the immunoSEQ Assay, a bias-controlled multiplex PCR. On the study's bioinformatics: The number of nucleated cells in each sample was estimated from the amplification of reference gene primers within the assay. To quantify the absolute abundance of each unique TCRbeta CDR3 rearrangement, sequence reads were collapsed and filtered. For each sample, productive Simpson clonality was calculated as the square root of Simpson's diversity index over productive rearrangements. The table comes from immuneACCESS by way of TCRdb, which keeps in-frame sequences with V and J called. Part of the clones is missing from these tables; in studies checked, under half for an unresolved V gene and the rest for unknown reasons. V, J and clone size reflect that table, while D and trimming were determined from the DNA. The sample table shows 250,000 to 350,000 clones, and more than 70% are seen once. The biggest ten clones account for approximately 7.2% of the sample.

For CDR1 and CDR2, the germline V gene lists MDHEN and SYDVKM. There are 16 amino acids in the CDR3, from cysteine to phenylalanine inclusive. The sequence is cut down to CDR3 DNA, 48 bases in frame from base 1. V is reduced by 2 bases and J by 2 bases, leaving a spacing of 12 bases between them. Beyond this particular receptor, the publication reports: Clinical and demographic metadata were provided uncurated, with the amount varying by source and participant.

The source of this sequence is a woman aged 30 to 39 who had recovered from COVID-19. The sample consisted of peripheral blood. The rearranged segments are TRBV28 and TRBJ1-4, with TRBD1 tentatively as D gene (6 bases match). The CDR3 reads as follows: CASSLGWDTTNEKLFF. The sequenced DNA is TGTGCCAGCAGTTTAGGTTGGGACACGACTAATGAAAAACTGTTTTTT.